Below, one T cell receptor (beta chain) is given with its context. What it binds is unknown. Libraries of TCR beta came from quantitative 5'-RACE with molecular barcodes. TCRdb independently ran MiXCR on the 5' RACE reads; one entry per CDR3 protein. The sample gives approximately 210,000 distinct CDR3 sequences, roughly 13% of which show up once; approximately 15% is in the top ten. Losses at the gene ends were 5 bases for V and 5 bases for J; bases not matched to a gene: 4. The CDR3 length is 14 residues. The germline gives CDR1 SNHLY, CDR2 FYNNEI. The sample belongs to a study of CD8 T cells in ankylosing spondylitis. Study outcomes and limitations: Previously reported in reactive arthritis synovial fluid and blood were some of the motif variants. Made up of fewer than 10 highly homologous variants, a TCR beta motif appeared characteristic of ankylosing spondylitis blood. Enrichment of disease-linked clones was reportedly significant in matched ankylosing spondylitis synovial fluid.

This TCR was sampled from a male donor with ankylosing spondylitis or in good health (not recorded which). The chain carries TRBV2 and TRBJ2-7, with 12 nucleotides matching TRBD2. The specimen sequenced was blood, either unsorted or a sorted T cell fraction (not recorded which). The CDR3 loop reads CASSLAGGTHEQYF. The CDR3 DNA reads TGTGCCAGCAGTCTAGCGGGGGGGACCCACGAGCAGTACTTC.